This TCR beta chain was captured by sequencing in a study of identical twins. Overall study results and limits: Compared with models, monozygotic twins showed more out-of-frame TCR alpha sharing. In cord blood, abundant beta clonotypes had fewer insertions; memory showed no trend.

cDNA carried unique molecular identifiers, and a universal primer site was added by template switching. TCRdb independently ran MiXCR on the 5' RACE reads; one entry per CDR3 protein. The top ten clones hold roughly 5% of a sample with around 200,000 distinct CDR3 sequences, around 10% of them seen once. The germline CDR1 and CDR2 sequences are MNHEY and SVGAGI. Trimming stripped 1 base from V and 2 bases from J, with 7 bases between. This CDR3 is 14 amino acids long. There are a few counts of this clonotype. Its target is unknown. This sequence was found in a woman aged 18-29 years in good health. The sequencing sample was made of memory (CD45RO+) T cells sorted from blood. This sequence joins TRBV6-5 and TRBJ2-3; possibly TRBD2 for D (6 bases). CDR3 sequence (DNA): TGTGCCAGCAGTTACTTGCGGGACACAGATACGCAGTATTTT. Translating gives CASSYLRDTDTQYF.